This TCR beta chain was retrieved from a study of blood T cell repertoires in COVID-19. On the study more broadly: Specimens from acute and convalescent COVID-19 originated in the United States, Italy and Spain.

V was cut by 5 bases and J by 1 base, with 8 bases left in between. The CDR3 contains 13 residues. The germline gives CDR1 MNHEY, CDR2 SVGAGI. In the study's own analysis: The assay estimated nucleated cells by amplifying reference gene primers. Using immunoSEQ multiplex PCR, the repertoire was profiled, and TCRdb retains in-frame clones only, with some absent. Clone size and the V and J calls come from that table; the DNA yielded D and trimming. The sample consists of hundreds of thousands of clones, more than 70% of them appearing once. Study members were between roughly 18 and 90 years old and lived in 20 to 30 US regions.

Input material: PBMCs or T cells enriched from blood (not recorded which). This TCR was sampled from a woman aged 40-49 years with acute COVID-19. This rearrangement joins TRBV6-5 to TRBJ1-1; unclear D gene. The DNA for the CDR3 is TGTGCCAGCAGTCCGGACTGGAACACTGAAGCTTTCTTT. Translating gives CASSPDWNTEAFF.